The 27 T cell receptor beta chains in this list originate from one sample, sequenced in a study of monozygotic twins with inflammatory bowel disease. Each CDR3 protein gets one entry in TCRdb, which reprocessed the 5' RACE reads and gives no DNA. This listing includes roughly 330,000 distinct CDR3 sequences. Sample: blood. The origin of the receptors is a human donor with ulcerative colitis or Crohn's disease, or a healthy co-twin of an affected twin (not recorded which).

The V and J genes are TRBV21-1 and TRBJ2-1; TCRdb's D gene call, TRBD2, goes unchecked for lack of DNA. TRBV21-1 is deemed a pseudogene. The CDR3 length is 21 residues. Here the CDR3 reads CASSTLPRTRKYRRYRNEQFF.

This rearrangement joins TRBV30 to TRBJ1-1; TCRdb proposes TRBD1, but this gene call is untestable without DNA. Germline-derived CDR1 and CDR2 are GTSNPN and SVGIG (reference sequence). This CDR3 has 12 amino acids. The CDR3 is CAWDTSGPEAFF.

The J gene is TRBJ1-5, the V gene TRBV20-1; no DNA is available, so the TRBD1 call from TCRdb remains unchecked. Germline V gene sequence: CDR1 DFQATT, CDR2 SNEGSKA (reference sequence). The length of the CDR3 is 14 residues. CDR3: CSARNRQSNQPQHF.

The chain's CDR3 is CASSLQGEGYF. V usage is TRBV2 and J usage is TRBJ2-7; TCRdb's D gene call, TRBD1, goes unchecked for lack of DNA. Germline V gene lookup returns CDR1 SNHLY and CDR2 FYNNEI. This CDR3 spans 11 amino acids.

V usage is TRBV27 and J usage is TRBJ1-4; TCRdb designates TRBD1, a call that cannot be tested without DNA. Germline V gives CDR1 MNHEY, CDR2 SMNVEV (reference sequence). The CDR3 covers 17 residues. CDR3 in amino acids: CASSRTGGIITNEKLFF.

The V gene is TRBV12-3 or TRBV12-4, the J gene TRBJ1-1; TCRdb's D call, TRBD1, is unchecked because there is no DNA. The CDR3 runs to 18 residues. This CDR3 is CASSLRGTGGGVNTEAFF.

CDR3 amino acids: CASITSGGAGELFF. The chain uses TRBV10-2 and TRBJ2-2; the TCRdb D gene call, TRBD2, has no DNA to confirm it. The length of the CDR3 is 14 residues. The germline V gene has CDR1 WSHSY and CDR2 SAAADI.

The chain combines TRBV6-1 with TRBJ1-4; TCRdb names TRBD1, which stays unverified in the absence of DNA. The CDR3 runs to 14 residues. Germline CDR1 MNHNS, CDR2 SASEGT. The CDR3 reads CASSGGRADEKLFF.

The CDR3 spells CASSLWTGYEQYF. This chain uses TRBV5-6 with TRBJ2-7; lacking DNA, the TRBD1 call made by TCRdb goes unchecked. From germline, CDR1 is SGHDT and CDR2 YYEEEE. This CDR3 contains 13 residues.

V is TRBV6-5 and J is TRBJ2-4; TCRdb picks TRBD1, but there is no DNA to check that call. Germline V lookup: CDR1 MNHEY, CDR2 SVGAGI. The CDR3 contains 15 residues. The CDR3 region is CASSSTGGPAHIQYF.

The chain links TRBV6-2 or TRBV6-3 to TRBJ2-1; with no DNA, the TCRdb D assignment of TRBD1 cannot be verified. Germline V gene data show CDR1 as MNHEY and CDR2 as SVGEGT. This CDR3 is 16 amino acids long. The chain's CDR3 is CASSLVPGQGRNEQFF.

The rearrangement links TRBV12-3 or TRBV12-4 to TRBJ1-1. CDR3 size: 11 residues. CDR3 sequence: CASSSLTEAFF.

The chain uses TRBV24-1 and TRBJ2-7; the D call of TRBD1 rests on TCRdb alone, since no DNA is present to check it. Germline-derived CDR1 and CDR2 are KGHDR and SFDVKD. CDR3 length: 18 amino acids. The CDR3 here is CATSGNSGQGTREYEQYF.

The J gene is TRBJ2-4, the V gene TRBV14; the TRBD1 assignment by TCRdb is unverifiable without DNA. Germline-derived CDR1 and CDR2 are SGHDN and FVKESK. This CDR3 has 13 amino acids. Here the CDR3 reads CASSQDQGGIQYF.

J is TRBJ1-1 and V is TRBV3-1; there is no DNA to check the TCRdb D call of TRBD1. CDR3 length: 14 residues. The germline gives CDR1 LGHDT, CDR2 YNNKEL (reference sequence). The CDR3 loop is CASSQSYRGTEAFF.

V and J are TRBV10-3 and TRBJ1-1; TCRdb picks TRBD1, but there is no DNA to check that call. This CDR3 comprises 17 residues. The germline CDR1 and CDR2 sequences are ENHRY and SYGVKD. CDR3 in amino acids: CAISESPRRGGNTEAFF.

The rearrangement links TRBV14 to TRBJ1-5. This CDR3 comprises 16 residues. In germline, CDR1 is SGHDN, CDR2 FVKESK. The CDR3 is CASTSLAHDSNQPQHF.

This chain joins TRBV29-1 and TRBJ1-2. In germline, CDR1 is SQVTM, CDR2 ANQGSEA. This CDR3 contains 12 residues. The CDR3 is CSVEVSSYGYTF. Looking up the rest from reference TRBV29-1 and TRBJ1-2 gives the full variable domain: SAVISQKPSRDICQRGTSLTIQCQVDSQVTMMFWYRQQPGQSLTLIATANQGSEATYESGFVIDKFPISRPNLTFSTLTVSNMSPEDSSIYLCSVEVSSYGYTFGSGTRLTVV.

The chain combines TRBV5-1 with TRBJ2-5; TCRdb gives TRBD1 as the D gene, but with no DNA this cannot be confirmed. CDR3 length: 13 amino acids. Germline V gene sequence: CDR1 SGHRS, CDR2 YFSETQ. CDR3 protein: CASRPDSQETQYF.

V is TRBV29-1 and J is TRBJ2-1; TCRdb designates TRBD2, a call that cannot be tested without DNA. CDR1 and CDR2 (germline): SQVTM, ANQGSEA. The CDR3 is 13 amino acids. CDR3 loop: CSVGLAGGNEQFF.

The rearrangement links TRBV6-2 or TRBV6-3 to TRBJ2-3; the TCRdb call, TRBD2, lacks DNA for checking. Germline loops: CDR1 MNHEY, CDR2 SVGEGT. CDR3 size: 15 residues. The CDR3: CASSALAVRDDTQYF.

The CDR3 sequence: CASSQVKGANTIYF. This chain connects TRBV4-1 to TRBJ1-3; TCRdb lists TRBD1, though no DNA is available to test this call. CDR3 length: 14 residues. Germline V gene sequence: CDR1 MGHRA, CDR2 YSYEKL.

The gene calls are TRBV12-3 or TRBV12-4 and TRBJ2-2. The CDR3 has 12 residues. CDR3 protein: CASSKGWRELFF.

The J gene is TRBJ2-1, the V gene TRBV30. This CDR3 spans 15 amino acids. Germline assignment: CDR1 GTSNPN and CDR2 SVGIG (reference sequence). CDR3 sequence: CAWSARVASYNEQFF.

The chain is built from TRBV20-1 and TRBJ1-2; TCRdb outputs TRBD1, but without DNA this stays unchecked. There are 13 residues in the CDR3. From germline, CDR1 is DFQATT and CDR2 SNEGSKA (reference sequence). CDR3: CSATSGGNYGYTF.

This sequence joins TRBV7-9 and TRBJ1-2; TCRdb selects TRBD1, and the lack of DNA leaves this call unchecked. CDR3 size: 16 residues. Germline CDR1 reads SEHNR; CDR2 reads FQNEAQ (reference sequence). The CDR3 reads CASSPDVGRWAYGYTF.

V gene TRBV20-1 combines with J gene TRBJ2-7; the D call of TRBD2 rests on TCRdb alone, since no DNA is present to check it. The CDR3 sequence is 14 residues long. In germline, CDR1 is DFQATT, CDR2 SNEGSKA (reference sequence). The CDR3 spells CSARGVAGAHEQYF.